These T cell receptor beta chains were read from a single sample in a study of T cells after yellow fever vaccination. TCRdb processed the 5' RACE reads anew with MiXCR; each CDR3 protein has one entry. This table has roughly 120,000 distinct CDR3 sequences, about 7.8% appearing once. Sample: CD4+ T cells sorted from PBMCs, taken roughly 45 days after the first yellow fever vaccination. Source of these receptors: a man between 18 and 35 years old who received the YFV17D yellow fever vaccine. CDR3s include the opening cysteine and the closing phenylalanine or tryptophan. Each record gives: V gene, J gene, clone size, D gene, CDR3 DNA, CDR3 protein. The D gene is left open where the match is weak. The listing skips clone size in some rows; elsewhere it reads once, few, many or a size class.

>TRBV6-2/TRBV6-3|TRBJ2-1|many|.
TGTGCCAGCAGTTACCCGGAGGTTTGGGATAGCGTGGATGAGCAGTTCTTC
CASSYPEVWDSVDEQFF
>TRBV27|TRBJ2-1|many|TRBD1
TGTGCCAGCAGTCCAAGCATGGACAGGCCGTGGTTCTTC
CASSPSMDRPWFF
>TRBV7-2|TRBJ2-7|many|.
TGTGCCAGCAGCAGATCGGACGGCTACGACGAGCAGTACTTC
CASSRSDGYDEQYF
>TRBV10-2|TRBJ1-4|many|.
TGCGCCAGCAAGGGGCGTACTAATGAAAAACTGTTTTTT
CASKGRTNEKLFF
>TRBV11-2|TRBJ2-3|many|.
TGTGCCAGCAGCCAGGGGGGTTGGGTCGATACGCAGTATTTT
CASSQGGWVDTQYF
>TRBV7-2|TRBJ2-5|many|.
TGTGCCAGCAGCTCTTCGACAGACGGAGAGACCCAGTACTTC
CASSSSTDGETQYF
>TRBV5-4|TRBJ2-2|many|.
TGTGCCAGCAGCCCTCTGGGGGGAACCGTCCTTGCAGGGGAGCTGTTTTTT
CASSPLGGTVLAGELFF
>TRBV12-3/TRBV12-4|TRBJ2-3|.|.
TGTGTCAGCAGGGACCTTAGGGGCCCCTCTCTTGATACGCAGTATTTT
CVSRDLRGPSLDTQYF
>TRBV7-2|TRBJ2-1|few|TRBD1
TGTGCCAGCAGCTTAGTAGAGGGGGCCAATGAGCAGTTCTTC
CASSLVEGANEQFF
>TRBV29-1|TRBJ1-1|many|TRBD1
TGCAGCGTTGATGGGACAGGTGGAACGGGGGCTTTCTTT
CSVDGTGGTGAFF